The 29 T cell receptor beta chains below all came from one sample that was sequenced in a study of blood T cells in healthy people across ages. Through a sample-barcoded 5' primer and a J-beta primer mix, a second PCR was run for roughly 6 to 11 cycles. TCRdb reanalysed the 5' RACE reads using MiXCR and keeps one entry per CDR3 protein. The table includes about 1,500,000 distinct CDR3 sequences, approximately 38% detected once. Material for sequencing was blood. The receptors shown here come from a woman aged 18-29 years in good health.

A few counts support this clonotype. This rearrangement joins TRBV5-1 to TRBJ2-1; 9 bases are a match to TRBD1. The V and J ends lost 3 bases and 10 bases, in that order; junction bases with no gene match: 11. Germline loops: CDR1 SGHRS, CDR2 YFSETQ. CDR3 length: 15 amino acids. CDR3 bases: TGCGCCAGCAGCTCGACCCCGGGACAGGGAATGGAGCAGTTCTTC. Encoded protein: CASSSTPGQGMEQFF.

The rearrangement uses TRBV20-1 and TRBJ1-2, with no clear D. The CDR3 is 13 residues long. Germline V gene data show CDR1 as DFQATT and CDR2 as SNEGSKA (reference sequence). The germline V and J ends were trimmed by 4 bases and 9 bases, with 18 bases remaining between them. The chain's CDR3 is CSATKGLGGSYTF. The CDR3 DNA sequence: TGCAGTGCTACCAAAGGACTGGGCGGGAGCTACACCTTC.

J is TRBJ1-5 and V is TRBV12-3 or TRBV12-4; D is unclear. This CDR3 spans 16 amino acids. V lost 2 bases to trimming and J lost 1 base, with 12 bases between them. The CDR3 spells CASSLRGASSNQPQHF. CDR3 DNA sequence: TGTGCCAGCAGTTTACGAGGAGCCTCAAGCAATCAGCCCCAGCATTTT.

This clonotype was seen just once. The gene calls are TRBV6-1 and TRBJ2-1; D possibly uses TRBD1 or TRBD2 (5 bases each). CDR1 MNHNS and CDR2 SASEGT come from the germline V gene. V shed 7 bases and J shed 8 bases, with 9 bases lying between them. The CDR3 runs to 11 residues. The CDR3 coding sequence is TGTGCCAGCATGAGAGGGGATGAGCAGTTCTTC. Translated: CASMRGDEQFF.

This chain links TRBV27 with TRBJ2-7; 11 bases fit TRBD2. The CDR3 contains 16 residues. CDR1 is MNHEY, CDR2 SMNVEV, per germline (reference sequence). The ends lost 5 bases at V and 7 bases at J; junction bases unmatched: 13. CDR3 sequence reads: CASSTPMTSGNNEQYF. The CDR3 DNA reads TGTGCCAGCAGTACCCCAATGACTAGCGGGAACAATGAGCAGTACTTC.

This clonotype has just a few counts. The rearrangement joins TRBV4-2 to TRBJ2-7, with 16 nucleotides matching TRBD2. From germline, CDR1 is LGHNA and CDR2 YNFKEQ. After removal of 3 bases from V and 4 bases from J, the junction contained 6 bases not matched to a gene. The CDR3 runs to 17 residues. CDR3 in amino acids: CASSQTGTSGREYEQYF. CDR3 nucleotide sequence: TGTGCCAGCAGCCAGACCGGGACTAGCGGGAGGGAATACGAGCAGTACTTC.

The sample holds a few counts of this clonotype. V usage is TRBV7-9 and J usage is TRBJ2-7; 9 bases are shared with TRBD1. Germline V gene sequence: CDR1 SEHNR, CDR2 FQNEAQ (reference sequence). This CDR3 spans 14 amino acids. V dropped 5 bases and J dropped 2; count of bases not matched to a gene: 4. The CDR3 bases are TGTGCCAGCAGCCACGGACAGGGGACCTACGAGCAGTACTTC. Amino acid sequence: CASSHGQGTYEQYF.

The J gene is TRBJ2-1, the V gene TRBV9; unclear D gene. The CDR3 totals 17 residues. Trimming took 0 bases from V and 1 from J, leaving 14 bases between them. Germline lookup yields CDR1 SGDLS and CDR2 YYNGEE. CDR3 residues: CASSVGGPVGSYNEQFF. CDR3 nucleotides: TGTGCCAGCAGCGTAGGCGGCCCGGTTGGGTCCTACAATGAGCAGTTCTTC.

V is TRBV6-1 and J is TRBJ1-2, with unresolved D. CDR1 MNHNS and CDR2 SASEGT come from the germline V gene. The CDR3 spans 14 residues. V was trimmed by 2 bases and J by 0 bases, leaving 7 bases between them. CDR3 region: CASSEWAANYGYTF. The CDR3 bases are TGTGCCAGCAGTGAATGGGCAGCTAACTATGGCTACACCTTC.

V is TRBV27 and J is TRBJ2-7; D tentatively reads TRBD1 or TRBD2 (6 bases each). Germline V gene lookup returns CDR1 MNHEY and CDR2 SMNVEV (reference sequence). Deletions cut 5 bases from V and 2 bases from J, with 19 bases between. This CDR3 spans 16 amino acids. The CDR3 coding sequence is TGTGCCAGCAGTACCTCATGGGGGGCCAAGACCTACGAGCAGTACTTC. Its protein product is CASSTSWGAKTYEQYF.

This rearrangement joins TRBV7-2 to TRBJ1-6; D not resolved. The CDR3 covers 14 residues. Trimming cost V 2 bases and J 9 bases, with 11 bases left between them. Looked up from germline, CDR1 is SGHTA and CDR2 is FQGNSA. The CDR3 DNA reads TGTGCCAGCAGCTTATTGGCCCTTAGTTCACCCCTCCACTTT. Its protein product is CASSLLALSSPLHF. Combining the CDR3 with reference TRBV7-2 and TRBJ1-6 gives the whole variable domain GAGVSQSPSNKVTEKGKDVELRCDPISGHTALYWYRQSLGQGLEFLIYFQGNSAPDKSGLPSDRFSAERTGGSVSTLTIQRTQQEDSAVYLCASSLLALSSPLHFGNGTRLTVT.

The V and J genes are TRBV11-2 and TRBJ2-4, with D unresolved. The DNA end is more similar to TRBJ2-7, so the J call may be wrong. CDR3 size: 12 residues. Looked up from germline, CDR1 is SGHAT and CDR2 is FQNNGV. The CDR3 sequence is CASSFPLSEQYF. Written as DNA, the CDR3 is TGTGCCAGCAGCTTCCCCCTCAGCGAGCAGTACTTC.

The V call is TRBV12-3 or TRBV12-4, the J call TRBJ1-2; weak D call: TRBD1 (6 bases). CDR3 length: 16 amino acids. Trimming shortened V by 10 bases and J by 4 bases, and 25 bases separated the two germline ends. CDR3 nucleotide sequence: TGTGCCAACAGAGTAGGGGGACCCACGGGGAGCTATGGCTACACCTTC. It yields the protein CANRVGGPTGSYGYTF.

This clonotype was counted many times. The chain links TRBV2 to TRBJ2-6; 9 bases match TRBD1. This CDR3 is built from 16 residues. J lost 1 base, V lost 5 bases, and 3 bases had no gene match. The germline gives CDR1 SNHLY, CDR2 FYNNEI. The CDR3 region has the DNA TGTGCCAGCAGTCCCGGGACAGGGTCTGGGGCCAACGTCCTGACTTTC. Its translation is CASSPGTGSGANVLTF.

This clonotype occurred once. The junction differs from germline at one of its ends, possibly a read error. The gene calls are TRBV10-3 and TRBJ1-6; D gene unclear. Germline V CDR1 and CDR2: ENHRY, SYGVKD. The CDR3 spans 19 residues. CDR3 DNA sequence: TGTGCCATCAGTGAGTCGGGAGGTTTTAGGAGCTCCTATAATTCACCCCCCCACTTT. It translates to CAISESGGFRSSYNSPPHF.

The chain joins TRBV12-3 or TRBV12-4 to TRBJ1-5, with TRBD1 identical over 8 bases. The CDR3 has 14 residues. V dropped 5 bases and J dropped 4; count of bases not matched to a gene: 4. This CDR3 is CASSPRDRNQPQHF. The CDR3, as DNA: TGTGCCAGCAGTCCCCGGGACAGGAATCAGCCCCAGCATTTT.

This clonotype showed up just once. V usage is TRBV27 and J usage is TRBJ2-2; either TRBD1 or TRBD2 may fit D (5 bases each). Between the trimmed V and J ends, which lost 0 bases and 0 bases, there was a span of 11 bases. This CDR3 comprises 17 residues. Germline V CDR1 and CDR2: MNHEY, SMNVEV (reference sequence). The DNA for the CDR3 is TGTGCCAGCAGTTTATCGTCGGTGGGGGCGAACACCGGGGAGCTGTTTTTT. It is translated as CASSLSSVGANTGELFF.

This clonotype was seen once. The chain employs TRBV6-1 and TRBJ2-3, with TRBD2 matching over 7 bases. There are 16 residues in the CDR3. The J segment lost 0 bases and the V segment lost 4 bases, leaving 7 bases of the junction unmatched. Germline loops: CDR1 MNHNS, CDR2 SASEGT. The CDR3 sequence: CASSVFRGSSTDTQYF. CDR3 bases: TGTGCCAGCAGTGTCTTTCGCGGGAGCAGCACAGATACGCAGTATTTT.

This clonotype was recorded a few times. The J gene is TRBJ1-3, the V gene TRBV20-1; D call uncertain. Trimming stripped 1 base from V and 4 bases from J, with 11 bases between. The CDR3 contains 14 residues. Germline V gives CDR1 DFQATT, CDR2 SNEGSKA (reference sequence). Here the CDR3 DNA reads TGCAGTGCTAGAGCGGGAGGGCCCGGAAACACCATATATTTT. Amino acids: CSARAGGPGNTIYF.

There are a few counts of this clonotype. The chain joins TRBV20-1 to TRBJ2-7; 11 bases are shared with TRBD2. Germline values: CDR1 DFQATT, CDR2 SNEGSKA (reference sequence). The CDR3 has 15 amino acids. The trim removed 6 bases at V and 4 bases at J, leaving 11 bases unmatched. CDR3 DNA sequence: TGCAGTGCGCGGACCAAGACTAGCGGGGCATACGAGCAGTACTTC. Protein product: CSARTKTSGAYEQYF.

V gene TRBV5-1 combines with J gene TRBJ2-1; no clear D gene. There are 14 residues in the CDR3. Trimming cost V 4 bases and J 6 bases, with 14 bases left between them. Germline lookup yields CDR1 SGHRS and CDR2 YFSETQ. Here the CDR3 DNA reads TGCGCCAGCAGCGTTTTCCGCCAGGTCAATGAGCAGTTCTTC. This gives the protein CASSVFRQVNEQFF.

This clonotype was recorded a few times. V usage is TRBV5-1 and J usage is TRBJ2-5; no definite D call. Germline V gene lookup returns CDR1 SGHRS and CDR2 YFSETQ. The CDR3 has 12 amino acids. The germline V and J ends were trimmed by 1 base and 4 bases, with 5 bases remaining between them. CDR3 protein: CASSLHRETQYF. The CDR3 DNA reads TGCGCCAGCAGCTTGCATCGAGAGACCCAGTACTTC.

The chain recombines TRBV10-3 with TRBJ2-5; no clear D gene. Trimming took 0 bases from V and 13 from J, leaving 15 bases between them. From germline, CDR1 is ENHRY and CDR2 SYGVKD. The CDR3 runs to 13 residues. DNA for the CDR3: TGTGCCATCAGTGAGTCAGACTCCTACGAGCGGTACTTC. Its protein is CAISESDSYERYF.

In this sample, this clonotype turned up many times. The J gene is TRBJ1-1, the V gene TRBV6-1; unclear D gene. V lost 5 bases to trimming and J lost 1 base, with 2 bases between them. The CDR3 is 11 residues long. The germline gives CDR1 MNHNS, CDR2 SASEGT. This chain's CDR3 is CASSRNTEAFF. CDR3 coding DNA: TGTGCCAGCAGTAGGAACACTGAAGCTTTCTTT.

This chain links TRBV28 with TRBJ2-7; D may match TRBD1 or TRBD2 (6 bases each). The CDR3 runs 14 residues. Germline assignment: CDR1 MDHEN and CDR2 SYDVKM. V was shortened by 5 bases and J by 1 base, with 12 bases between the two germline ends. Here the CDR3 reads CASSVWGASYEQYF. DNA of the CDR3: TGTGCCAGCAGTGTTTGGGGGGCGTCCTACGAGCAGTACTTC.

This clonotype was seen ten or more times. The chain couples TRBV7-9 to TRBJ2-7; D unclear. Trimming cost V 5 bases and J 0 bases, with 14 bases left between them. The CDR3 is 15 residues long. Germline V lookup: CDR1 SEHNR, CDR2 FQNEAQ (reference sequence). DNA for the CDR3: TGTGCCAGCAGCCCACGTGGGATCTCCTCCTACGAGCAGTACTTC. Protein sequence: CASSPRGISSYEQYF.

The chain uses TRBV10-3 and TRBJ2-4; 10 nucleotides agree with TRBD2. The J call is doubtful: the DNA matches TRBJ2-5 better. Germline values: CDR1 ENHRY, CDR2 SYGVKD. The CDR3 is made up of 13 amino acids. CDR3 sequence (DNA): TGTGCCATCAGCCTTAGCGGGGGGGAGACCCAGTACTTC. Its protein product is CAISLSGGETQYF.

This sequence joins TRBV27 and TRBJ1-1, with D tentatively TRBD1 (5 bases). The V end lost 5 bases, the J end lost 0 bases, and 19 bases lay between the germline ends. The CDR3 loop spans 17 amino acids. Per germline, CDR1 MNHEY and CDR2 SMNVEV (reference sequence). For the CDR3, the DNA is TGTGCCAGCAGTGCCTCACCATTGACAGAAATGAACACTGAAGCTTTCTTT. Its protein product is CASSASPLTEMNTEAFF.

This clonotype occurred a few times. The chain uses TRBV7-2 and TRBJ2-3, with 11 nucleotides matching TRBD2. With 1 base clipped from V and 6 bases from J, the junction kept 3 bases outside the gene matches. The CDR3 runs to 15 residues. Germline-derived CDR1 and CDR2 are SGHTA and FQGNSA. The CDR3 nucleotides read TGTGCCAGCAGCTTAGATGGACTAGCGGGTGATACGCAGTATTTT. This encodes CASSLDGLAGDTQYF.